The rows below give T cell receptor beta chains drawn from one sample of a study of blood T cell repertoires in COVID-19. This table comes from immunoSEQ multiplex PCR, and its TCRdb copy is limited to in-frame clones, with some not included. The sample holds around 100,000 clones, roughly nine tenths seen once. What was sequenced was peripheral blood. These receptors all stem from a woman in her fifties or sixties with acute or convalescent COVID-19. CDR3s include the opening cysteine and the closing phenylalanine or tryptophan. Fields, in order: D gene, V gene, J gene, clone size, CDR3 DNA, CDR3 protein. D genes are given only for firm matches. For some rows the clone size is stated as once, few or many, or as a class when expanded; others skip it.

>-|TRBV6-5|TRBJ1-4|once
TGTGCCAGCAGTTACTTAGGCAGGGAGGGTGAAAAACTGTTTTTT
CASSYLGREGEKLFF
>-|TRBV6-6|TRBJ1-3|-
TGTGCCAGCAGTGCTGGGGAGTTTTCAGGAAACACCATATATTTT
CASSAGEFSGNTIYF
>TRBD2|TRBV6-5|TRBJ2-1|-
TGTGCCAGCCAAAGACTAGCGGGAGGTAATGAGCAGTTCTTC
CASQRLAGGNEQFF
>TRBD1|TRBV4-1|TRBJ1-1|-
TGCGCCAGCAGCCAAGTGGCGATACAGGGGCTTACTGAAGCTTTCTTT
CASSQVAIQGLTEAFF
>-|TRBV11-3|TRBJ1-2|-
TGTGCCAGCAGAGAGGGTGACAGGACTAACTATGGCTACACCTTC
CASREGDRTNYGYTF
>TRBD1|TRBV10-3|TRBJ1-2|-
TGTGCCATCAGTGCCCAGGGAGACAGGGGGATCTATGGCTACACCTTC
CAISAQGDRGIYGYTF
>TRBD1|TRBV28|TRBJ1-1|once
TGTGCCACCATTCCCCCGGGACAGGGGAACACTGAAGCTTTCTTT
CATIPPGQGNTEAFF
>TRBD2|TRBV7-2|TRBJ2-7|-
TGTGCCAGCAGACAACAGGCTAGCGGGAGCTACGAGCAGTACTTC
CASRQQASGSYEQYF
>-|TRBV15|TRBJ1-1|-
TGTGCCACCAGCAGCAACAGAGCTGAAGCTTTCTTT
CATSSNRAEAFF
>TRBD1|TRBV28|TRBJ1-5|-
TGTGCCAGCAGTCAGGGACAGGGGAACGATCAGCCCCAGCATTTT
CASSQGQGNDQPQHF
>TRBD2|TRBV9|TRBJ2-1|-
TGTGCCAGCAGCCCCAGCATCCTAGCGGGAGAAGGGAATGAGCAGTTCTTC
CASSPSILAGEGNEQFF
>-|TRBV28|TRBJ1-1|-
TGTGCCAGCAGTTCCTATGAAGGACAGCGCACTGAAGCTTTCTTT
CASSSYEGQRTEAFF
>-|TRBV19|TRBJ2-2|-
TGTGCCAGTAAGGGCGGGACGAGAAACACCGGGGAGCTGTTTTTT
CASKGGTRNTGELFF
>-|TRBV11-2|TRBJ2-7|-
TGTGCCAGCAGTTTATGGAACAGAGCCTACGAGCAGTACTTC
CASSLWNRAYEQYF
>-|TRBV27|TRBJ1-1|-
TGTGCCAGCCGGGGGGACACGTGGACTGAAGCTTTCTTT
CASRGDTWTEAFF
>-|TRBV29-1|TRBJ2-2|-
TGCAGCGTTGGCCAGGGAACCGGGGAGCTGTTTTTT
CSVGQGTGELFF
>TRBD1|TRBV18|TRBJ2-1|-
TGTGCCACCTTCGGGACAGGGGGCCATGAGCAGTTCTTC
CATFGTGGHEQFF
>-|TRBV5-1|TRBJ1-1|-
TGCGCCAGCAGCTTCGATAGGAACACTGAAGCTTTCTTT
CASSFDRNTEAFF
>TRBD1|TRBV28|TRBJ1-2|-
TGTGCCTGCGGACAGGGGGCCCTCTTCGGCTACACCTTC
CACGQGALFGYTF
>TRBD2|TRBV18|TRBJ2-1|-
TGTGCCAGCTCACCGGGGACTAGCGGACCAACCTACAATGAGCAGTTCTTC
CASSPGTSGPTYNEQFF
>TRBD1|TRBV15|TRBJ1-3|-
TGTGCCACCAGCAGAGATGGAGACAGGGTTAGGACAAACACCATATATTTT
CATSRDGDRVRTNTIYF
>TRBD2|TRBV3-1/TRBV3-2|TRBJ2-1|-
TGTGCCAGCAGCCAGTATAGCGGGAGGCCCTACAATGAGCAGTTCTTC
CASSQYSGRPYNEQFF
>TRBD1|TRBV2|TRBJ1-1|-
TGTGCCAGCAGAGTACAGGGGGCAACTGAAGCTTTCTTT
CASRVQGATEAFF
>-|TRBV6-5|TRBJ1-1|-
TGTGCCAGCAGTTACTCGTACAGGGCAGCAGAAGCTTTCTTT
CASSYSYRAAEAFF
>TRBD2|TRBV7-6|TRBJ2-1|-
TGTGCCAGCAGCTTAGGACTAGCGGGAGGTGTAGATGAGCAGTTCTTC
CASSLGLAGGVDEQFF
>-|TRBV28|TRBJ1-5|-
TGTGCCAGCAATTTGCCCGACAGATTCCAGCCCCAGCATTTT
CASNLPDRFQPQHF
>-|TRBV11-2|TRBJ1-3|-
TGTGCCAGCAGCTTTCAGGGTACTGGAAACACCATATATTTT
CASSFQGTGNTIYF
>-|TRBV11-2|TRBJ1-2|-
TGTGCCAGCAGCTTAGTTGAGGGTTTTTATGGCTACACCTTC
CASSLVEGFYGYTF
>TRBD1|TRBV27|TRBJ2-1|-
TGTGCCAGCAGTCCCCTCGCCGGGACAGGGGCCTACAATGAGCAGTTCTTC
CASSPLAGTGAYNEQFF